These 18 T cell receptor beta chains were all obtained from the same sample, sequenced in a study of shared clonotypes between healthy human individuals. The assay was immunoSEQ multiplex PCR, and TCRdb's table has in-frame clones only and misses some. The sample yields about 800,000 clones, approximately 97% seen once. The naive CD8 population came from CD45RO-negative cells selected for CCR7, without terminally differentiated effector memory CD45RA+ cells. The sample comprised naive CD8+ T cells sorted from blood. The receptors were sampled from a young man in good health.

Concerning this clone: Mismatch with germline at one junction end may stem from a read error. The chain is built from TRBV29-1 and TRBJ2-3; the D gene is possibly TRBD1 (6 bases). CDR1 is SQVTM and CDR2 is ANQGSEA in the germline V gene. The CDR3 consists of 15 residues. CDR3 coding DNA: TGCAGCGTGGAAGTTAGGACAGAAGAGGGAGATACGCAGTATTTT. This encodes CSVEVRTEEGDTQYF.

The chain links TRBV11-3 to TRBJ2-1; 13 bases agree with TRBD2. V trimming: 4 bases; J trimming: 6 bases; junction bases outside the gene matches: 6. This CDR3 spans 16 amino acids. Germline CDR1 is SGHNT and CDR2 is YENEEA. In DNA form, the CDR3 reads TGTGCCAGCAGCTCCCGGACTAGCGGGAGTGCCAATGAGCAGTTCTTC. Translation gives CASSSRTSGSANEQFF.

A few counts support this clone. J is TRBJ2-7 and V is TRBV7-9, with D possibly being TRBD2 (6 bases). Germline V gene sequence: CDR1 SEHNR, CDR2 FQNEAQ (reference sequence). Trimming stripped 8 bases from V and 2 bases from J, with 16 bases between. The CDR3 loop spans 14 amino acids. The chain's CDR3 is CASGAASEAYEQYF. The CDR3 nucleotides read TGTGCCAGCGGGGCTGCTAGCGAAGCCTACGAGCAGTACTTC.

The CDR3 DNA reads TGTGCCAGCAGCTTACCGGACCCTCGCACAGATACGCAGTATTTT. This gives the protein CASSLPDPRTDTQYF. The chain couples TRBV7-2 to TRBJ2-3; D not resolved. Trimming left V 2 bases short and J 1 base short, with 10 bases between. The CDR3 covers 15 residues. From germline, CDR1 is SGHTA and CDR2 FQGNSA.

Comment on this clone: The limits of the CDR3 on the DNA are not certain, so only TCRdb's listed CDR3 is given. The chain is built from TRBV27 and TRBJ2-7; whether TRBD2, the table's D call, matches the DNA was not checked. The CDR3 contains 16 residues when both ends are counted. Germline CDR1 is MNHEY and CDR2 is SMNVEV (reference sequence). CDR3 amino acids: CASSSSTGLAGAEQYF.

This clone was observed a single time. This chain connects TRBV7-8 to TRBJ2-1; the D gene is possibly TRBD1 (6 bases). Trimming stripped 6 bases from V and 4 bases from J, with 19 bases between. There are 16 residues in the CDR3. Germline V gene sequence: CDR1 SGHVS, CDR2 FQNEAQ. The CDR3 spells CASSRWGTTDYNEQFF. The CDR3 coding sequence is TGTGCCAGCAGTCGTTGGGGGACAACGGATTACAATGAGCAGTTCTTC.

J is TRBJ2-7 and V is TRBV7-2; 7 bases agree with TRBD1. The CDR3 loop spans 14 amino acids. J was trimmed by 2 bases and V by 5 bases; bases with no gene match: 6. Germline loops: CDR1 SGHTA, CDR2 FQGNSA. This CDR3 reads CASSHRGLTYEQYF. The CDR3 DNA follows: TGTGCCAGCAGCCACAGGGGCCTCACCTACGAGCAGTACTTC. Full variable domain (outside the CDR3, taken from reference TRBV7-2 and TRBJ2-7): GAGVSQSPSNKVTEKGKDVELRCDPISGHTALYWYRQSLGQGLEFLIYFQGNSAPDKSGLPSDRFSAERTGGSVSTLTIQRTQQEDSAVYLCASSHRGLTYEQYFGPGTRLTVT.

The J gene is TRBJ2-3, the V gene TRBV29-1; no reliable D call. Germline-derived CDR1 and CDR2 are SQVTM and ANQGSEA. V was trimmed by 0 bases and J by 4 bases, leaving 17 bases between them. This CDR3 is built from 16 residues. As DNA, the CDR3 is TGCAGCGTTGAAGATTTAGAACTACTGAGTTCAGATACGCAGTATTTT. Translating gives CSVEDLELLSSDTQYF.

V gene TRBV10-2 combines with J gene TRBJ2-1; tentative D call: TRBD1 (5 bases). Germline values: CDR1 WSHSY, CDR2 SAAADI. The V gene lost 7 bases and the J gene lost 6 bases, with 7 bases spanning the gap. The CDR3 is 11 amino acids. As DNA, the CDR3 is TGCGCCAGCATTCAGGGCAATGAGCAGTTCTTC. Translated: CASIQGNEQFF.

CDR3 in amino acids: CASSFNRGWGQPQHF. The CDR3 coding sequence is TGTGCCAGCAGCTTCAACAGGGGATGGGGTCAGCCCCAGCATTTT. This chain joins TRBV5-6 and TRBJ1-5; TRBD1 matches 7 bases. The CDR3 length is 15 residues. From germline, CDR1 is SGHDT and CDR2 YYEEEE. V shed 2 bases and J 6 bases; nucleotides not matched to a gene: 8.

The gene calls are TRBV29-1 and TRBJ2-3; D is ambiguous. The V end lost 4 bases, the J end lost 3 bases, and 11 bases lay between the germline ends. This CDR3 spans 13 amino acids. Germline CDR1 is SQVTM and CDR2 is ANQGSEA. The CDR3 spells CSVVLSLTDTQYF. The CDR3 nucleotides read TGCAGCGTTGTTCTTAGCCTGACAGATACGCAGTATTTT.

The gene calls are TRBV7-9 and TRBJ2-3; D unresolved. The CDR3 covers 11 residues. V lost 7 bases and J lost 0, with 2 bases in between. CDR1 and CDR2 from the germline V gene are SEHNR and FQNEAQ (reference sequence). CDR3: CASKSTDTQYF. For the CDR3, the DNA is TGTGCCAGCAAAAGCACAGATACGCAGTATTTT.

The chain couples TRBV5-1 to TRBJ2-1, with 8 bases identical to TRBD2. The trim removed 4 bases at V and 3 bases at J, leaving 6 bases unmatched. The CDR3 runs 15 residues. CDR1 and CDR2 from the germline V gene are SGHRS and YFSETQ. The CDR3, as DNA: TGCGCCAGCAGCGACCTAGCGGGCCACTACAATGAGCAGTTCTTC. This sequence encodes CASSDLAGHYNEQFF.

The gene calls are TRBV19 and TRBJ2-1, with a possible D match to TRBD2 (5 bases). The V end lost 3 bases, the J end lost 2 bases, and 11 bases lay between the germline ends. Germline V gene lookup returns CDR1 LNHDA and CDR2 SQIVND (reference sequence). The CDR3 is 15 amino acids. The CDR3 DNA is TGTGCCAGTAGTATGATGAGCGGTACCTACAATGAGCAGTTCTTC. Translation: CASSMMSGTYNEQFF.

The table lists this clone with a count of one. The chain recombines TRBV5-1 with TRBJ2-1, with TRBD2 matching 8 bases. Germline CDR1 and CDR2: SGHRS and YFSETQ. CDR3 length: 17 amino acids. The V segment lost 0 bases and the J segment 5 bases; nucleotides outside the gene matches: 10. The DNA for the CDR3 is TGCGCCAGCAGCTTGGGGGTAGCGGGAAAGAAAAACAATGAGCAGTTCTTC. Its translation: CASSLGVAGKKNNEQFF.

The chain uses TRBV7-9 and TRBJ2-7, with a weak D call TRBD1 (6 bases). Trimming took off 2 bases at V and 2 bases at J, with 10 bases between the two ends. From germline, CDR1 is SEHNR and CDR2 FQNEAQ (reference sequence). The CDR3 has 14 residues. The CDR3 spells CASSLYQGPYEQYF. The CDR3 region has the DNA TGTGCCAGCAGCTTATACCAGGGGCCCTACGAGCAGTACTTC.

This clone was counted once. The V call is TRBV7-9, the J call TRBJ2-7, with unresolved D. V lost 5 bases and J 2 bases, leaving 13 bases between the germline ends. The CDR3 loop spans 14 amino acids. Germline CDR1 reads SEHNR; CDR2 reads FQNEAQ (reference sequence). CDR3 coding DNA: TGTGCCAGCAGCGCCCCAGAGCCTACCTACGAGCAGTACTTC. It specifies CASSAPEPTYEQYF.

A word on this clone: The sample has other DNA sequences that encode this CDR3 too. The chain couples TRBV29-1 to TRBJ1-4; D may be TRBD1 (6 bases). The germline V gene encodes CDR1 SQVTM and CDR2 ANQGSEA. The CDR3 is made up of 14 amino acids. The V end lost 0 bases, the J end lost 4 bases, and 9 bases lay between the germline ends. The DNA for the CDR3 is TGCAGCGTTGAAGACAGGGGCAATAATGAAAAACTGTTTTTT. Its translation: CSVEDRGNNEKLFF.